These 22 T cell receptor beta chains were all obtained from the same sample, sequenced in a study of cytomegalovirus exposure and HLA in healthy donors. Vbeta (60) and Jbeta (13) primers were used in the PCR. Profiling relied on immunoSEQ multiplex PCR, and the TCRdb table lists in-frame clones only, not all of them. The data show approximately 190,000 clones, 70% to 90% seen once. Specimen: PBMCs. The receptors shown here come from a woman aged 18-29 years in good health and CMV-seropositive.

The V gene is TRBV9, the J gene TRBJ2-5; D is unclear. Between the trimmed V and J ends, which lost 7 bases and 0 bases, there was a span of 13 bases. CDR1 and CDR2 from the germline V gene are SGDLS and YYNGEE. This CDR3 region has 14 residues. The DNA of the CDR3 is TGTGCCAGCGGGCGCACACCCTACCAAGAGACCCAGTACTTC. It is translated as CASGRTPYQETQYF.

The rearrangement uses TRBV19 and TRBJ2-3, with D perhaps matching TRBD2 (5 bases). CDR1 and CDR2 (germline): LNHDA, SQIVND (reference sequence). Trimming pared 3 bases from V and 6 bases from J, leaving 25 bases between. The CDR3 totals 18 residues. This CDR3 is CASSIGGSTTAPGDTQYF. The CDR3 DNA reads TGTGCCAGTAGTATTGGTGGGAGTACGACCGCCCCGGGGGATACGCAGTATTTT.

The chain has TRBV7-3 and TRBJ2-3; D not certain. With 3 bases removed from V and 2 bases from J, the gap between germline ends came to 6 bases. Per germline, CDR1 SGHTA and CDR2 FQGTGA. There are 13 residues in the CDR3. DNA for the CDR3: TGTGCCAGCAGCTTCGAGCCCACAGATACGCAGTATTTT. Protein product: CASSFEPTDTQYF. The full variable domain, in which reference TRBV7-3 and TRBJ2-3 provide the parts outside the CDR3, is GAGVSQTPSNKVTEKGKYVELRCDPISGHTALYWYRQSLGQGPEFLIYFQGTGAADDSGLPNDRFFAVRPEGSVSTLKIQRTERGDSAVYLCASSFEPTDTQYFGPGTRLTVL.

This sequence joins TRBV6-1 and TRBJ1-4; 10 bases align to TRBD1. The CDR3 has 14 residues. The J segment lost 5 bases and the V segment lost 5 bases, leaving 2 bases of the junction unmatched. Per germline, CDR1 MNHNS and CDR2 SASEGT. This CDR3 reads CASSPGQGNEKLFF. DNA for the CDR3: TGTGCCAGCAGTCCGGGACAGGGGAATGAAAAACTGTTTTTT.

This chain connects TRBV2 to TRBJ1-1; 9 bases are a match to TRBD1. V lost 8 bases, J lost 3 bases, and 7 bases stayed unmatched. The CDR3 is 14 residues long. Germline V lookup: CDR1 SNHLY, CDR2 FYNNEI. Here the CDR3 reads CASSGTGWDTEAFF. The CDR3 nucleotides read TGTGCCAGCTCTGGGACAGGGTGGGACACTGAAGCTTTCTTT.

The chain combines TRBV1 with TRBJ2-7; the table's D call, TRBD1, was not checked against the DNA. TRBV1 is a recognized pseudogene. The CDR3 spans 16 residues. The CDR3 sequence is CTSSQASGQGVYEQYF. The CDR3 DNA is TGCACCAGCAGCCAAGCATCGGGACAGGGGGTCTACGAGCAGTACTTC.

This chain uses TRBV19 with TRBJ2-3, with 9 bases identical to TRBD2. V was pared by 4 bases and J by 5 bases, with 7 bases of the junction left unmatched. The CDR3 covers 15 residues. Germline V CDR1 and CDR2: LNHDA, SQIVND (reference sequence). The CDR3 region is CASSTRGGAEDTQYF. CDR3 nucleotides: TGTGCCAGTAGTACCCGCGGGGGGGCCGAAGATACGCAGTATTTT. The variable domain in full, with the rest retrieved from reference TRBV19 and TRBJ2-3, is DGGITQSPKYLFRKEGQNVTLSCEQNLNHDAMYWYRQDPGQGLRLIYYSQIVNDFQKGDIAEGYSVSREKKESFPLTVTSAQKNPTAFYLCASSTRGGAEDTQYFGPGTRLTVL.

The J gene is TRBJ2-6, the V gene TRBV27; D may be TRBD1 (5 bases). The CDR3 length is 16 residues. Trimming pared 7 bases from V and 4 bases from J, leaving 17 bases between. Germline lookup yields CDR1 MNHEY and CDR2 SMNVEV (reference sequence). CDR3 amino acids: CASKILQGSGANVLTF. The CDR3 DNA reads TGTGCCAGCAAAATCCTGCAGGGCTCCGGGGCCAACGTCCTGACTTTC.

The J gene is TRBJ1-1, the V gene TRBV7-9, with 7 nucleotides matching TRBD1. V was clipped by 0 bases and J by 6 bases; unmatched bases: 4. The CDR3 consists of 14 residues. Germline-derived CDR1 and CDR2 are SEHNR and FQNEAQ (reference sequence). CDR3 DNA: TGTGCCAGCAGCTTAGCCACAGGGGAAGCTGAAGCTTTCTTT. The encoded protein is CASSLATGEAEAFF.

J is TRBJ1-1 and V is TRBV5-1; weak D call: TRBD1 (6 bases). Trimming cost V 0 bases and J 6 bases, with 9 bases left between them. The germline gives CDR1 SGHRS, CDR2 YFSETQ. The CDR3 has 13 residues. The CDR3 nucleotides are TGCGCCAGCAGCTTGGGCAGGGGCGCTGAAGCTTTCTTT. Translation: CASSLGRGAEAFF. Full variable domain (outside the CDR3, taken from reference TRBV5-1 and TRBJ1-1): KAGVTQTPRYLIKTRGQQVTLSCSPISGHRSVSWYQQTPGQGLQFLFEYFSETQRNKGNFPGRFSGRQFSNSRSEMNVSTLELGDSALYLCASSLGRGAEAFFGQGTRLTVV.

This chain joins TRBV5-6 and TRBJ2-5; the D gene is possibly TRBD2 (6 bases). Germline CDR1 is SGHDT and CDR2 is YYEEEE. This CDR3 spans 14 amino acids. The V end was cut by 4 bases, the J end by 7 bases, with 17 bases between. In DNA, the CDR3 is TGTGCCAGCAGCCTTCGAGGAGGGTTCTTGACCCAGTACTTC. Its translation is CASSLRGGFLTQYF.

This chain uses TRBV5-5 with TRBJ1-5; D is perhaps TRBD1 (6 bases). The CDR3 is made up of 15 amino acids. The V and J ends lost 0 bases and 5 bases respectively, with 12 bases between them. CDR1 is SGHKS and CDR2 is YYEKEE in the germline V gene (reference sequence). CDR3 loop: CASSLAGQLDQPQHF. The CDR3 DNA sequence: TGTGCCAGCAGCTTGGCTGGACAGCTAGATCAGCCCCAGCATTTT.

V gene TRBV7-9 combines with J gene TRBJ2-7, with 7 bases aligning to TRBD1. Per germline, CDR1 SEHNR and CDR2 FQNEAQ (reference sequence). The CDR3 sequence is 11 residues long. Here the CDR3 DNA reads TGTGCCAGCAGCCAAGACAGGGATTTGGACGTC. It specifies CASSQDRDLDV.

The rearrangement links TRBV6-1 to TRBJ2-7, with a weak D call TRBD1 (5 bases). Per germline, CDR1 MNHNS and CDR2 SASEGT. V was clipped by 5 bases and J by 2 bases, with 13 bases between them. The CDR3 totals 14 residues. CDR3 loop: CASSPRQGPYEQYV. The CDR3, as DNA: TGTGCCAGCAGTCCTCGTCAGGGCCCCTACGAGCAGTACGTC.

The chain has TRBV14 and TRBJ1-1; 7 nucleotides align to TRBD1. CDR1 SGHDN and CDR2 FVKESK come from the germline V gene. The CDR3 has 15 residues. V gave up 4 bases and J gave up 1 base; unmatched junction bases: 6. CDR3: CASSPPGTANTEAFF. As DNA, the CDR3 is TGTGCCAGCAGCCCTCCCGGGACAGCGAACACTGAAGCTTTCTTT.

CDR3 region: CATSRGGGSTDTQYF. In DNA, the CDR3 is TGTGCCACCAGCAGAGGTGGGGGGAGCACAGATACGCAGTATTTT. The rearrangement joins TRBV15 to TRBJ2-3; D is perhaps TRBD2 (6 bases). V was trimmed by 1 base and J by 0 bases, leaving 8 bases between them. Germline V gene lookup returns CDR1 LNHNV and CDR2 YYDKDF (reference sequence). The CDR3 contains 15 residues. Using reference TRBV15 and TRBJ2-3 for the parts outside the CDR3, the full variable domain is DAMVIQNPRYQVTQFGKPVTLSCSQTLNHNVMYWYQQKSSQAPKLLFHYYDKDFNNEADTPDNFQSRRPNTSFCFLDIRSPGLGDTAMYLCATSRGGGSTDTQYFGPGTRLTVL.

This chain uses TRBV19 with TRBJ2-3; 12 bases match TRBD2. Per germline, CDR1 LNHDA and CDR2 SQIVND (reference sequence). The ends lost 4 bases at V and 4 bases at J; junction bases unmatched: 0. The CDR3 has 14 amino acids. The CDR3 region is CASSRLAGADTQYF. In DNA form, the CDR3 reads TGTGCCAGTAGTAGACTAGCGGGAGCAGATACGCAGTATTTT.

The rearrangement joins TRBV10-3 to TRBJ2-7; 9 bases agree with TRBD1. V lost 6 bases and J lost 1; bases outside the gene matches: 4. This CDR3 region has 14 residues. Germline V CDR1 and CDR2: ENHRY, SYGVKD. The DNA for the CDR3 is TGTGCCATCAGGGACGGGACAGGGTCCTACGAGCAGTACGTC. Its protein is CAIRDGTGSYEQYV.

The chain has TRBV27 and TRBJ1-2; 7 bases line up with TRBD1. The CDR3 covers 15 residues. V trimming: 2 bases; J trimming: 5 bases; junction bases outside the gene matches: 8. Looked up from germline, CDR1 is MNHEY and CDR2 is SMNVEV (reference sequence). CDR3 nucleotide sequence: TGTGCCAGCAGTTTACTAAGGGGGCGCAGTTATGGCTACACCTTC. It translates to CASSLLRGRSYGYTF.

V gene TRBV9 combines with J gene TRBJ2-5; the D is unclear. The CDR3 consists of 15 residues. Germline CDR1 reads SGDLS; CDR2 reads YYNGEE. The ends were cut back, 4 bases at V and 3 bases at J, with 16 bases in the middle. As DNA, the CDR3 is TGTGCCAGCAGCCCGCCGGGTGGTCGGGAAGAGACCCAGTACTTC. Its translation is CASSPPGGREETQYF.

The CDR3 is CASSRTVDYGYTF. The CDR3 DNA reads as TGCGCCAGCAGCCGCACAGTTGACTATGGCTACACCTTC. This sequence joins TRBV5-1 and TRBJ1-2; D not certain. Germline V gene data show CDR1 as SGHRS and CDR2 as YFSETQ. The CDR3 consists of 13 residues. V was pared by 4 bases and J by 3 bases, with 10 bases between.

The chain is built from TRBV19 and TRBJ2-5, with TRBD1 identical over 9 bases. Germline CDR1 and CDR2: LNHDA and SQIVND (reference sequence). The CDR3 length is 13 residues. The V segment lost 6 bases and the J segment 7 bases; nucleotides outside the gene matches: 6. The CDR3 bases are TGTGCCAGTAGGATACAGGGGGCCGGGACCCAGTACTTC. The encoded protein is CASRIQGAGTQYF.